The clone carrying this TCR beta chain was detected ten times or more. This entry is derived from a study of read filtering for tumor transcriptome and immune sequencing. Sampling of bone marrow took place during active disease in every patient. The library was built from about 400 ng RNA with molecular barcoded adaptors for alpha/delta and beta/gamma chains. TCRdb reprocessed the reads with MiXCR, giving one entry per CDR3 protein. The table includes about 58,000 distinct CDR3 sequences, 9% to 15% detected once. Germline CDR1 and CDR2: SNHLY and FYNNEI. This CDR3 is built from 15 residues. The trim removed 5 bases at V and 4 bases at J, leaving 10 bases unmatched.

This receptor was identified in a donor older than 35 with multiple myeloma. The sample comprised a population of CD138-negative cells sorted from bone marrow. The rearrangement joins TRBV2 to TRBJ2-5; TRBD1 aligns across 7 bases. CDR3 region: CASSPQGPVRETQYF. The CDR3 nucleotides read TGTGCCAGCAGTCCACAGGGGCCAGTACGAGAGACCCAGTACTTC.